This TCR beta chain was retrieved from a study of siplizumab effects on memory and regulatory T cells. Study findings and constraints: Just a small share of alloreactive clones was traced back to unstimulated subsets. Confirmatory evidence of suppressive function in proliferating siplizumab-culture Tregs was not obtained.

This clone was counted between two and nine times. Its cognate antigen is unknown. Sequencing of each sample assayed around 10^5 TCR templates. Assay: immunoSEQ multiplex PCR; the TCRdb copy retains only in-frame clones and omits some. The sample includes 75,000 to 95,000 clones, 85% to 90% seen only once; the top ten take around 15%. Input material: CD4+ T cells sorted from blood. This receptor was obtained from a human donor in good health.

CDR3 nucleotides: TGTGCCAGCAGCCGGACAGGGACTAATGAAAAACTGTTTTTT. This translates into CASSRTGTNEKLFF. The rearrangement uses TRBV5-4 and TRBJ1-4; 8 nucleotides match TRBD1. The trim removed 4 bases at V and 2 bases at J, leaving 1 base unmatched. The germline V gene encodes CDR1 SGHNT and CDR2 YYREEE (reference sequence). The CDR3 loop spans 14 amino acids.